These T cell receptor beta chains were read from a single sample in a study of cytomegalovirus exposure and HLA in healthy donors. This table comes from immunoSEQ multiplex PCR, and its TCRdb copy is limited to in-frame clones, with some not included. The repertoire holds 150,000 or so clones, with roughly 88% as singletons. The source material was PBMCs. The receptors here all came from a young man in good health and CMV-seropositive. The CDR3 runs from the conserved cysteine through the conserved F or W. D genes are given only for firm matches. Clone size is not always given. Where it is, it says once, few, many or a class for expanded clones.

abundance: .; d_gene: TRBD1; len: 14; v_gene: TRBV11-2; j_gene: TRBJ1-1; CDR3aa: CASSLGQENTEAFF; CDR3nt: TGTGCCAGCAGCTTGGGACAGGAGAACACTGAAGCTTTCTTT
abundance: .; d_gene: .; len: 15; v_gene: TRBV30; j_gene: TRBJ1-5; CDR3aa: CAWNNGGSTNQPQHF; CDR3nt: TGTGCCTGGAATAATGGGGGGAGTACCAATCAGCCCCAGCATTTT
abundance: .; d_gene: TRBD1; len: 15; v_gene: TRBV7-9; j_gene: TRBJ2-1; CDR3aa: CASSLGGQGRNEQFF; CDR3nt: TGTGCCAGCAGCTTAGGGGGACAGGGGCGCAATGAGCAGTTCTTC
abundance: .; d_gene: .; len: 16; v_gene: TRBV6-4; j_gene: TRBJ2-3; CDR3aa: CASRDGWQASTDTQYF; CDR3nt: TGTGCCAGCAGAGACGGTTGGCAGGCCAGCACAGATACGCAGTATTTT
abundance: few; d_gene: .; len: 10; v_gene: TRBV7-9; j_gene: TRBJ1-1; CDR3aa: CATQDTEAFF; CDR3nt: TGTGCCACCCAGGACACTGAAGCTTTCTTT
abundance: .; d_gene: .; len: 14; v_gene: TRBV19; j_gene: TRBJ2-5; CDR3aa: CASSMFAGSETQYF; CDR3nt: TGTGCCAGTAGTATGTTTGCGGGAAGCGAGACCCAGTACTTC
abundance: .; d_gene: TRBD1; len: 17; v_gene: TRBV7-8; j_gene: TRBJ2-5; CDR3aa: CASSSTDRGRLVETQYF; CDR3nt: TGTGCCAGCAGCTCCACCGACAGGGGGCGCCTCGTGGAGACCCAGTACTTC
abundance: .; d_gene: TRBD2; len: 18; v_gene: TRBV5-1; j_gene: TRBJ2-3; CDR3aa: CASSGGLAGGKNTDTQYF; CDR3nt: TGCGCCAGCAGCGGGGGACTAGCGGGGGGTAAAAACACAGATACGCAGTATTTT
abundance: .; d_gene: TRBD2; len: 14; v_gene: TRBV9; j_gene: TRBJ2-1; CDR3aa: CASSPGLGDSEQFF; CDR3nt: TGTGCCAGCAGCCCGGGACTAGGAGACAGTGAGCAGTTCTTC
abundance: .; d_gene: .; len: 13; v_gene: TRBV18; j_gene: TRBJ2-7; CDR3aa: CASSQTGRYEQYF; CDR3nt: TGTGCCAGCTCACAGACAGGTCGGTACGAGCAGTACTTC
abundance: .; d_gene: TRBD1; len: 15; v_gene: TRBV6-5; j_gene: TRBJ2-7; CDR3aa: CASSYSQGARDEQYF; CDR3nt: TGTGCCAGCAGTTACTCGCAGGGGGCGCGGGACGAGCAGTACTTC
abundance: .; d_gene: TRBD2; len: 15; v_gene: TRBV2; j_gene: TRBJ2-1; CDR3aa: CASSDASGGSNEQFF; CDR3nt: TGTGCCAGCAGTGACGCTAGCGGGGGGTCAAATGAGCAGTTCTTC
abundance: .; d_gene: TRBD2; len: 18; v_gene: TRBV4-3; j_gene: TRBJ2-7; CDR3aa: CASSQGTSGVLSSYEQYF; CDR3nt: TGCGCCAGCAGCCAAGGGACTAGCGGGGTGCTATCCTCCTACGAGCAGTACTTC
abundance: .; d_gene: .; len: 14; v_gene: TRBV7-3; j_gene: TRBJ1-1; CDR3aa: CASSSTAAGSEAFF; CDR3nt: TGTGCCAGCAGCTCGACAGCGGCGGGATCTGAAGCTTTCTTT
abundance: .; d_gene: TRBD1; len: 14; v_gene: TRBV5-1; j_gene: TRBJ2-3; CDR3aa: CASIRDRAADTQYF; CDR3nt: TGCGCCAGCATCCGGGACAGGGCTGCAGATACGCAGTATTTT
abundance: .; d_gene: TRBD2; len: 18; v_gene: TRBV4-1; j_gene: TRBJ2-3; CDR3aa: CASSQEILAGGYTDTQYF; CDR3nt: TGCGCCAGCAGCCAAGAGATCCTAGCGGGGGGATACACAGATACGCAGTATTTT
abundance: .; d_gene: .; len: 18; v_gene: TRBV9; j_gene: TRBJ1-3; CDR3aa: CASSVQERTRLSGNTIYF; CDR3nt: TGTGCCAGCAGCGTACAGGAGCGGACCAGGCTCTCTGGAAACACCATATATTTT
abundance: .; d_gene: .; len: 16; v_gene: TRBV14; j_gene: TRBJ1-6; CDR3aa: CASSQGSVRVNSPLHF; CDR3nt: TGTGCCAGCAGCCAAGGTTCGGTCAGGGTGAATTCACCCCTCCACTTT
abundance: .; d_gene: TRBD2; len: 14; v_gene: TRBV27; j_gene: TRBJ2-1; CDR3aa: CASTRASGYNEQFF; CDR3nt: TGTGCCAGCACCCGTGCTAGCGGATACAATGAGCAGTTCTTC
abundance: .; d_gene: .; len: 12; v_gene: TRBV2; j_gene: TRBJ2-7; CDR3aa: CASIGGSYEQYF; CDR3nt: TGTGCCAGCATTGGAGGCTCCTACGAGCAGTACTTC
abundance: .; d_gene: .; len: 12; v_gene: TRBV6-1; j_gene: TRBJ1-5; CDR3aa: CASSEAHQPQHF; CDR3nt: TGTGCCAGCAGTGAGGCTCATCAGCCCCAGCATTTT
abundance: .; d_gene: TRBD1; len: 18; v_gene: TRBV5-4; j_gene: TRBJ1-1; CDR3aa: CASLKEDRGGFMNTEAFF; CDR3nt: TGTGCCAGCCTCAAAGAGGACAGGGGTGGATTTATGAACACTGAAGCTTTCTTT
abundance: .; d_gene: .; len: 15; v_gene: TRBV12-2; j_gene: TRBJ2-7; CDR3aa: CASRLASHYSYEQYF; CDR3nt: TGTGCAAGTCGCTTAGCAAGCCATTACTCCTACGAGCAGTACTTC
abundance: .; d_gene: .; len: 14; v_gene: TRBV9; j_gene: TRBJ2-4; CDR3aa: CASSVVGRSGVQYF; CDR3nt: TGTGCCAGCAGCGTAGTAGGTCGATCCGGGGTTCAGTACTTC
abundance: .; d_gene: .; len: 15; v_gene: TRBV6-1; j_gene: TRBJ2-7; CDR3aa: CASPSQPGLSYEQYF; CDR3nt: TGTGCCAGCCCCTCTCAACCGGGACTTTCCTACGAGCAGTACTTC
abundance: .; d_gene: .; len: 13; v_gene: TRBV10-3; j_gene: TRBJ2-7; CDR3aa: CAISESTGYEQYF; CDR3nt: TGTGCCATCAGTGAGTCGACGGGGTACGAGCAGTACTTC
abundance: .; d_gene: .; len: 15; v_gene: TRBV6-5; j_gene: TRBJ2-3; CDR3aa: CASRRGGLSTDTQYF; CDR3nt: TGTGCCAGCAGACGCGGGGGCCTTAGCACAGATACGCAGTATTTT
abundance: .; d_gene: .; len: 15; v_gene: TRBV6-5; j_gene: TRBJ2-3; CDR3aa: CASSWRQGSTDTQYF; CDR3nt: TGTGCCAGCAGTTGGCGTCAGGGAAGCACAGATACGCAGTATTTT
abundance: .; d_gene: .; len: 16; v_gene: TRBV7-9; j_gene: TRBJ1-3; CDR3aa: CASSLDASGTGNTIYF; CDR3nt: TGTGCCAGCAGCTTAGACGCCTCAGGGACTGGAAACACCATATATTTT
abundance: once; d_gene: TRBD2; len: 16; v_gene: TRBV7-2; j_gene: TRBJ2-3; CDR3aa: CASSLSTSGGLGTQYF; CDR3nt: TGTGCCAGCAGCTTAAGCACTAGCGGGGGTTTAGGGACGCAGTATTTT
abundance: .; d_gene: TRBD1; len: 18; v_gene: TRBV13; j_gene: TRBJ1-2; CDR3aa: CASSLPGWDRPREGGYTF; CDR3nt: TGTGCCAGCAGCTTACCCGGGTGGGACAGGCCAAGGGAGGGTGGCTACACCTTC
abundance: .; d_gene: .; len: 13; v_gene: TRBV4-3; j_gene: TRBJ1-2; CDR3aa: CASSQVGAYGYTF; CDR3nt: TGCGCCAGCAGCCAAGTGGGGGCCTATGGCTACACCTTC
abundance: .; d_gene: .; len: 14; v_gene: TRBV5-8; j_gene: TRBJ2-5; CDR3aa: CASSLVGYQETQYF; CDR3nt: TGTGCCAGCAGCTTGGTCGGGTACCAAGAGACCCAGTACTTC
abundance: once; d_gene: TRBD1; len: 16; v_gene: TRBV2; j_gene: TRBJ2-2; CDR3aa: CASSGRQGAPPGELFF; CDR3nt: TGTGCCAGCAGTGGGAGACAGGGGGCGCCCCCCGGGGAGCTGTTTTTT
abundance: .; d_gene: .; len: 15; v_gene: TRBV7-2; j_gene: TRBJ1-1; CDR3aa: CASSLRGGGSTEAFF; CDR3nt: TGTGCCAGCAGCTTACGAGGTGGGGGGAGCACTGAAGCTTTCTTT
abundance: few; d_gene: TRBD2; len: 14; v_gene: TRBV5-4; j_gene: TRBJ2-1; CDR3aa: CASSQGREVNEQFF; CDR3nt: TGTGCCAGCAGCCAAGGCCGGGAGGTAAATGAGCAGTTCTTC
abundance: .; d_gene: TRBD1; len: 15; v_gene: TRBV9; j_gene: TRBJ1-4; CDR3aa: CASSPRTGGNGKLFF; CDR3nt: TGTGCCAGCAGCCCTCGGACAGGGGGGAACGGAAAACTGTTTTTT
abundance: .; d_gene: .; len: 14; v_gene: TRBV7-2; j_gene: TRBJ2-1; CDR3aa: CASSLIGAGNEQFF; CDR3nt: TGTGCCAGCAGCTTAATCGGCGCGGGCAATGAGCAGTTCTTC
abundance: .; d_gene: .; len: 15; v_gene: TRBV5-4; j_gene: TRBJ1-2; CDR3aa: CASSLAGGAGYGYTF; CDR3nt: TGTGCCAGCAGCTTGGCCGGGGGGGCGGGCTATGGCTACACCTTC
abundance: once; d_gene: .; len: 16; v_gene: TRBV30; j_gene: TRBJ2-1; CDR3aa: CAWSPVGDWKYNEQFF; CDR3nt: TGTGCCTGGAGTCCGGTTGGGGACTGGAAGTACAATGAGCAGTTCTTC
abundance: .; d_gene: TRBD1; len: 15; v_gene: TRBV7-8; j_gene: TRBJ2-5; CDR3aa: CASSLAGTDQETQYF; CDR3nt: TGTGCCAGCAGCTTAGCTGGGACAGACCAAGAGACCCAGTACTTC
abundance: .; d_gene: TRBD2; len: 15; v_gene: TRBV9; j_gene: TRBJ2-1; CDR3aa: CASSVLAGGLVEQFF; CDR3nt: TGTGCCAGCAGCGTCCTAGCGGGGGGGCTTGTTGAGCAGTTCTTC
abundance: .; d_gene: .; len: 15; v_gene: TRBV2; j_gene: TRBJ1-2; CDR3aa: CASSEAQGGYYGYTF; CDR3nt: TGTGCCAGCAGTGAAGCCCAGGGAGGGTATTATGGCTACACCTTC
abundance: .; d_gene: TRBD1; len: 15; v_gene: TRBV19; j_gene: TRBJ1-5; CDR3aa: CASSMDRGQGQPQHF; CDR3nt: TGTGCCAGTAGTATGGACAGGGGGCAAGGTCAGCCCCAGCATTTT
abundance: .; d_gene: .; len: 15; v_gene: TRBV7-6; j_gene: TRBJ2-2; CDR3aa: CASSDGVPNTGELFF; CDR3nt: TGTGCCAGCAGCGACGGGGTCCCGAACACCGGGGAGCTGTTTTTT
abundance: .; d_gene: TRBD1; len: 14; v_gene: TRBV28; j_gene: TRBJ2-1; CDR3aa: CASISRGNGNEQFF; CDR3nt: TGTGCCAGCATTAGCAGGGGGAATGGCAATGAGCAGTTCTTC
abundance: .; d_gene: .; len: 13; v_gene: TRBV30; j_gene: TRBJ2-5; CDR3aa: CAWSVQGQETQYF; CDR3nt: TGTGCCTGGAGCGTACAGGGACAAGAGACCCAGTACTTC
abundance: .; d_gene: TRBD1; len: 20; v_gene: TRBV5-1; j_gene: TRBJ2-6; CDR3aa: CASSLGDPGTGFAGANVLTF; CDR3nt: TGCGCCAGCAGCTTGGGGGACCCCGGGACAGGGTTCGCTGGGGCCAACGTCCTGACTTTC